A selection of T cell receptor beta chains follows, all from one sample in a study of blood T cell repertoires in COVID-19. Generated by immunoSEQ multiplex PCR, the TCRdb table keeps only in-frame clones and is missing some. This table holds 250,000 to 350,000 clones, about nine tenths found once. The specimen sequenced was PBMCs or T cells enriched from blood (not recorded which). These receptors were collected from a woman aged 25 to 45 who had recovered from COVID-19. Both conserved end residues are part of each CDR3. The D gene is left open where the match is weak. Expanded clones are given a class, and other clones once, few, many or no size at all.

V: TRBV3-1/TRBV3-2
J: TRBJ2-1
size: .
D: TRBD2
CDR3: CASSQVSGRSSYNEQFF
DNA: TGTGCCAGCAGCCAGGTTAGCGGGAGGAGCTCCTACAATGAGCAGTTCTTC

V: TRBV10-2
J: TRBJ1-1
size: .
D: TRBD1
CDR3: CASSMTGVATEAFF
DNA: TGCGCCAGCAGCATGACAGGGGTTGCCACTGAAGCTTTCTTT

V: TRBV27
J: TRBJ1-2
size: .
D: TRBD1
CDR3: CASSPGTGGGYTF
DNA: TGTGCCAGCAGTCCGGGGACAGGGGGTGGCTACACCTTC

V: TRBV5-4
J: TRBJ1-1
size: .
D: TRBD1
CDR3: CASSWGTGVTTEAFF
DNA: TGTGCCAGCAGCTGGGGTACAGGGGTTACCACTGAAGCTTTCTTT

V: TRBV7-2
J: TRBJ2-2
size: .
D: TRBD2
CDR3: CASSLGAGGNTGELFF
DNA: TGTGCCAGCAGCTTAGGAGCGGGAGGTAACACCGGGGAGCTGTTTTTT

V: TRBV28
J: TRBJ2-3
size: .
D: TRBD2
CDR3: CASSSNSGGTDTQYF
DNA: TGTGCCAGCAGTTCCAATAGCGGGGGGACAGATACGCAGTATTTT

V: TRBV29-1
J: TRBJ2-5
size: .
D: TRBD2
CDR3: CSVPMAGGAETQYF
DNA: TGCAGCGTCCCAATGGCGGGAGGGGCAGAGACCCAGTACTTC

V: TRBV19
J: TRBJ1-1
size: .
D: .
CDR3: CASSPRGANTEAFF
DNA: TGTGCCAGTAGTCCCCGAGGCGCGAACACTGAAGCTTTCTTT

V: TRBV6-6
J: TRBJ1-4
size: .
D: TRBD1
CDR3: CASQPRDRDNEKLFF
DNA: TGTGCCTCCCAGCCGAGGGACAGAGATAATGAAAAACTGTTTTTT

V: TRBV18
J: TRBJ1-3
size: .
D: .
CDR3: CASSPKTDSGNTIYF
DNA: TGTGCCAGCTCGCCAAAGACAGACTCTGGAAACACCATATATTTT

V: TRBV28
J: TRBJ2-3
size: once
D: .
CDR3: CASSVRGRPDTQYF
DNA: TGTGCCAGCAGCGTTAGGGGCCGACCAGATACGCAGTATTTT

V: TRBV30
J: TRBJ2-5
size: .
D: TRBD2
CDR3: CAWRGLAGQETQYF
DNA: TGTGCCTGGAGAGGACTAGCGGGTCAAGAGACCCAGTACTTC

V: TRBV28
J: TRBJ2-7
size: .
D: TRBD2
CDR3: CASSGGGLSRGSYEQYF
DNA: TGTGCCAGCAGTGGGGGGGGACTCTCAAGGGGATCCTACGAGCAGTACTTC

V: TRBV9
J: TRBJ2-1
size: .
D: .
CDR3: CASSVDPREGLRDEQFF
DNA: TGTGCCAGCAGCGTAGACCCTCGCGAGGGCCTACGCGATGAGCAGTTCTTC

V: TRBV10-3
J: TRBJ1-1
size: .
D: TRBD1
CDR3: CAISPLDRDTEAFF
DNA: TGTGCCATCAGTCCGCTCGACAGGGACACTGAAGCTTTCTTT

V: TRBV7-6
J: TRBJ1-3
size: .
D: TRBD1
CDR3: CASSPQGDSFNTIYF
DNA: TGTGCCAGCAGCCCCCAGGGGGACAGTTTTAACACCATATATTTT

V: TRBV5-5
J: TRBJ2-1
size: .
D: .
CDR3: CASSSVLGGSYNEQFF
DNA: TGTGCCAGCAGCTCCGTACTCGGCGGCTCCTACAATGAGCAGTTCTTC

V: TRBV2
J: TRBJ2-1
size: .
D: TRBD1
CDR3: CASPKPGQSSYNEQFF
DNA: TGTGCCAGCCCTAAACCGGGACAGAGCTCCTACAATGAGCAGTTCTTC

V: TRBV6-4
J: TRBJ2-1
size: once
D: TRBD2
CDR3: CASSEWAGGSYNEQFF
DNA: TGTGCCAGCAGTGAGTGGGCGGGAGGATCCTACAATGAGCAGTTCTTC

V: TRBV9
J: TRBJ2-7
size: .
D: .
CDR3: CASSVGSSYEQYF
DNA: TGTGCCAGCAGCGTAGGGAGCTCCTACGAGCAGTACTTC